These T cell receptor beta chains were read from a single sample in a study of blood T cells in healthy people across ages. TCRdb passed the 5' RACE reads through MiXCR, listing each CDR3 protein once. The repertoire includes more than 450,000 distinct CDR3 sequences, roughly a quarter of them detected once, and approximately 3.6% sits in the top ten. In addition, the sample was reused for a study of T cells of mothers and their children.

Material: blood. The receptors come from a boy aged 2 to 10 in good health. CDR3s include the opening cysteine and the closing phenylalanine or tryptophan. The order of the fields is CDR3 protein, CDR3 DNA, J gene, clone size, CDR3 length, D gene, V gene. The D gene is left open where the match is weak. Clone size is given for some rows only: seen once, a few or many times, or a class if the clone is expanded.

CDR3 protein: CASSEPLSGAGTDTQYF; CDR3 DNA: TGTGCCAGCAGCGAACCCCTTAGCGGGGCCGGAACAGATACGCAGTATTTT; J gene: TRBJ2-3; clone size: .; CDR3 length: 17; D gene: TRBD2; V gene: TRBV9
CDR3 protein: CSTGTGYEQYF; CDR3 DNA: TGCAGCACCGGGACTGGGTACGAGCAGTACTTC; J gene: TRBJ2-7; clone size: .; CDR3 length: 11; D gene: .; V gene: TRBV20-1
CDR3 protein: CSVELNTEAFF; CDR3 DNA: TGCAGCGTTGAGTTGAACACTGAAGCTTTCTTT; J gene: TRBJ1-1; clone size: .; CDR3 length: 11; D gene: .; V gene: TRBV29-1
CDR3 protein: CASSQGQASGYTF; CDR3 DNA: TGTGCCAGCAGCCAAGGACAGGCTTCTGGCTACACCTTC; J gene: TRBJ1-2; clone size: few; CDR3 length: 13; D gene: TRBD1; V gene: TRBV7-2
CDR3 protein: CASSYSRFYNSPLHF; CDR3 DNA: TGTGCCAGCAGTTACTCCAGGTTCTATAATTCACCCCTCCACTTT; J gene: TRBJ1-6; clone size: many; CDR3 length: 15; D gene: .; V gene: TRBV6-5
CDR3 protein: CASSQEWTGNTEAFF; CDR3 DNA: TGTGCCAGCAGCCAAGAGTGGACAGGGAACACTGAAGCTTTCTTT; J gene: TRBJ1-1; clone size: .; CDR3 length: 15; D gene: TRBD1; V gene: TRBV3-1
CDR3 protein: CASSQGTSGKETQYF; CDR3 DNA: TGCGCCAGCAGCCAAGGGACTAGCGGGAAAGAGACCCAGTACTTC; J gene: TRBJ2-5; clone size: few; CDR3 length: 15; D gene: TRBD2; V gene: TRBV4-3
CDR3 protein: CSASDPLSGETQYF; CDR3 DNA: TGCAGTGCTAGCGACCCCCTATCGGGGGAGACCCAGTACTTC; J gene: TRBJ2-5; clone size: .; CDR3 length: 14; D gene: .; V gene: TRBV20-1
CDR3 protein: CASSSGPEEQFF; CDR3 DNA: TGTGCCAGCAGTTCGGGACCTGAAGAGCAGTTCTTC; J gene: TRBJ2-1; clone size: once; CDR3 length: 12; D gene: .; V gene: TRBV6-6
CDR3 protein: CASSLSGGGGETQYF; CDR3 DNA: TGTGCCAGCAGCTTATCCGGGGGAGGCGGCGAGACCCAGTACTTC; J gene: TRBJ2-5; clone size: .; CDR3 length: 15; D gene: .; V gene: TRBV7-3
CDR3 protein: CASSWTGVEPNTGELFF; CDR3 DNA: TGTGCCAGCAGCTGGACAGGGGTGGAACCGAACACCGGGGAGCTGTTTTTT; J gene: TRBJ2-2; clone size: few; CDR3 length: 17; D gene: TRBD1; V gene: TRBV7-9
CDR3 protein: CASSVAQGPRETQYF; CDR3 DNA: TGTGCCAGCAGCGTAGCTCAGGGCCCCAGGGAGACCCAGTACTTC; J gene: TRBJ2-5; clone size: .; CDR3 length: 15; D gene: .; V gene: TRBV9
CDR3 protein: CASSLGRTGVGQETQYF; CDR3 DNA: TGTGCCAGCAGCTTAGGCCGGACAGGGGTCGGCCAAGAGACCCAGTACTTC; J gene: TRBJ2-5; clone size: .; CDR3 length: 17; D gene: TRBD1; V gene: TRBV7-7
CDR3 protein: CSARDDLWRGGLQPQHF; CDR3 DNA: TGCAGTGCTAGAGATGATCTGTGGAGAGGGGGCCTTCAGCCCCAGCATTTT; J gene: TRBJ1-5; clone size: .; CDR3 length: 17; D gene: TRBD1; V gene: TRBV20-1
CDR3 protein: CSVERGLGNTIYF; CDR3 DNA: TGCAGCGTTGAACGGGGTCTCGGAAACACCATATATTTT; J gene: TRBJ1-3; clone size: few; CDR3 length: 13; D gene: .; V gene: TRBV29-1
CDR3 protein: CATSHRGSEETQYF; CDR3 DNA: TGTGCCACCAGTCACAGGGGGTCGGAAGAGACCCAGTACTTC; J gene: TRBJ2-5; clone size: many; CDR3 length: 14; D gene: TRBD1; V gene: TRBV12-3/TRBV12-4
CDR3 protein: CSARVGGRNTGELFF; CDR3 DNA: TGCAGTGCTAGAGTGGGGGGTAGGAACACCGGGGAGCTGTTTTTT; J gene: TRBJ2-2; clone size: .; CDR3 length: 15; D gene: .; V gene: TRBV20-1
CDR3 protein: CSAILGFSGANVLTF; CDR3 DNA: TGCAGTGCTATTTTAGGGTTCTCTGGGGCCAACGTCCTGACTTTC; J gene: TRBJ2-6; clone size: .; CDR3 length: 15; D gene: .; V gene: TRBV20-1
CDR3 protein: CASSLDGGRYEQYF; CDR3 DNA: TGTGCCAGCAGTTTGGACGGGGGCAGGTACGAGCAGTACTTC; J gene: TRBJ2-7; clone size: .; CDR3 length: 14; D gene: .; V gene: TRBV12-3/TRBV12-4
CDR3 protein: CATSRPGTGYGYTF; CDR3 DNA: TGTGCCACCAGCCGTCCCGGGACAGGGTATGGCTACACCTTC; J gene: TRBJ1-2; clone size: few; CDR3 length: 14; D gene: TRBD1; V gene: TRBV24-1
CDR3 protein: CASSLGAGFYNGQFF; CDR3 DNA: TGTGCCAGCAGCTTAGGAGCGGGCTTCTACAATGGGCAGTTCTTC; J gene: TRBJ2-1; clone size: .; CDR3 length: 15; D gene: .; V gene: TRBV7-8
CDR3 protein: CASSATPGWSETQYF; CDR3 DNA: TGTGCCAGCAGCGCCACCCCGGGCTGGTCAGAGACCCAGTACTTC; J gene: TRBJ2-5; clone size: few; CDR3 length: 15; D gene: .; V gene: TRBV9
CDR3 protein: CASRGGGGLGYGYTF; CDR3 DNA: TGTGCCAGCAGAGGAGGTGGAGGCCTTGGCTATGGCTACACCTTC; J gene: TRBJ1-2; clone size: few; CDR3 length: 15; D gene: .; V gene: TRBV12-3/TRBV12-4
CDR3 protein: CASSLERAKGYTF; CDR3 DNA: TGTGCCAGCAGCTTAGAACGGGCGAAGGGCTACACCTTC; J gene: TRBJ1-2; clone size: .; CDR3 length: 13; D gene: .; V gene: TRBV7-8
CDR3 protein: CASSQPASGSNEQFF; CDR3 DNA: TGTGCCAGCAGCCAACCGGCTAGCGGGAGTAATGAGCAGTTCTTC; J gene: TRBJ2-1; clone size: few; CDR3 length: 15; D gene: TRBD2; V gene: TRBV3-1
CDR3 protein: CASGLDNQPQHF; CDR3 DNA: TGTGCTAGTGGTTTGGATAATCAGCCCCAGCATTTT; J gene: TRBJ1-5; clone size: few; CDR3 length: 12; D gene: .; V gene: TRBV12-5
CDR3 protein: CASSREDRYEQYF; CDR3 DNA: TGTGCCAGCAGCCGAGAGGACAGATACGAGCAGTACTTC; J gene: TRBJ2-7; clone size: few; CDR3 length: 13; D gene: .; V gene: TRBV14
CDR3 protein: CASSLGGRERTNEKLFF; CDR3 DNA: TGTGCCAGCAGCTTAGGGGGCAGGGAGAGAACTAATGAAAAACTGTTTTTT; J gene: TRBJ1-4; clone size: .; CDR3 length: 17; D gene: .; V gene: TRBV7-8
CDR3 protein: CASRNRGPIYNEQFF; CDR3 DNA: TGTGCCAGTAGAAACAGGGGGCCTATTTACAATGAGCAGTTCTTC; J gene: TRBJ2-1; clone size: few; CDR3 length: 15; D gene: TRBD1; V gene: TRBV19
CDR3 protein: CASSFLSSGEQYF; CDR3 DNA: TGTGCCAGCTCCTTCCTTTCTAGCGGGGAGCAGTACTTC; J gene: TRBJ2-7; clone size: few; CDR3 length: 13; D gene: TRBD2; V gene: TRBV6-5
CDR3 protein: CASSGGGAQETQYF; CDR3 DNA: TGTGCCAGCAGTGGGGGGGGTGCCCAAGAGACCCAGTACTTC; J gene: TRBJ2-5; clone size: .; CDR3 length: 14; D gene: TRBD2; V gene: TRBV25-1
CDR3 protein: CASSSEGSGANVLTF; CDR3 DNA: TGTGCCAGCAGTTCAGAGGGGTCTGGGGCCAACGTCCTGACTTTC; J gene: TRBJ2-6; clone size: few; CDR3 length: 15; D gene: .; V gene: TRBV3-1
CDR3 protein: CAWIAVNTGELFF; CDR3 DNA: TGTGCCTGGATTGCGGTGAACACCGGGGAGCTGTTTTTT; J gene: TRBJ2-2; clone size: .; CDR3 length: 13; D gene: .; V gene: TRBV30
CDR3 protein: CASVRESDNEQFF; CDR3 DNA: TGTGCCAGCGTCAGGGAGTCGGACAATGAGCAGTTCTTC; J gene: TRBJ2-1; clone size: .; CDR3 length: 13; D gene: .; V gene: TRBV27
CDR3 protein: CASSHDRGRDEKLFF; CDR3 DNA: TGTGCCAGCAGCCACGACAGGGGGCGGGATGAAAAACTGTTTTTT; J gene: TRBJ1-4; clone size: few; CDR3 length: 15; D gene: TRBD1; V gene: TRBV6-6
CDR3 protein: CSADTGNYGYTF; CDR3 DNA: TGCAGCGCGGATACAGGGAACTATGGCTACACCTTC; J gene: TRBJ1-2; clone size: .; CDR3 length: 12; D gene: .; V gene: TRBV29-1
CDR3 protein: CASRTIGTSGTDTQYF; CDR3 DNA: TGTGCCAGCAGGACGATCGGGACTAGCGGGACAGATACGCAGTATTTT; J gene: TRBJ2-3; clone size: .; CDR3 length: 16; D gene: TRBD2; V gene: TRBV28
CDR3 protein: CASSFPLGPLVEQFF; CDR3 DNA: TGTGCCAGCAGTTTCCCGCTAGGGCCCCTCGTGGAGCAGTTCTTC; J gene: TRBJ2-1; clone size: .; CDR3 length: 15; D gene: .; V gene: TRBV27
CDR3 protein: CASSRAGGEPYNEQFF; CDR3 DNA: TGTGCCAGCAGTCGAGCCGGAGGTGAGCCCTACAATGAGCAGTTCTTC; J gene: TRBJ2-1; clone size: .; CDR3 length: 16; D gene: .; V gene: TRBV6-1
CDR3 protein: CSAYRERGYGYTF; CDR3 DNA: TGCAGCGCCTACAGGGAAAGGGGCTATGGCTACACCTTC; J gene: TRBJ1-2; clone size: few; CDR3 length: 13; D gene: .; V gene: TRBV29-1